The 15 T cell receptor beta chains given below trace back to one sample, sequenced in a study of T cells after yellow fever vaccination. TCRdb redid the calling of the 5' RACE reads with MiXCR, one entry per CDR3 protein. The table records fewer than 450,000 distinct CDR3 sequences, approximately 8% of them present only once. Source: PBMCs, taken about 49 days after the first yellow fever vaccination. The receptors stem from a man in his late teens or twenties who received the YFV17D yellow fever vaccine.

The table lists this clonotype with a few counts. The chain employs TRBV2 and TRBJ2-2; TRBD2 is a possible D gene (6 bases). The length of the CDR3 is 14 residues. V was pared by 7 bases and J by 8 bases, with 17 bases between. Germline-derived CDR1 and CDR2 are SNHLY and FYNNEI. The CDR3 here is CASTGSSVRGELFF. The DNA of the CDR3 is TGTGCCAGCACCGGGAGCAGCGTCCGAGGGGAGCTGTTTTTT. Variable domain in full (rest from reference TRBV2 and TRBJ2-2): EPEVTQTPSHQVTQMGQEVILRCVPISNHLYFYWYRQILGQKVEFLVSFYNNEISEKSEIFDDQFSVERPDGSNFTLKIRSTKLEDSAMYFCASTGSSVRGELFFGEGSRLTVL.

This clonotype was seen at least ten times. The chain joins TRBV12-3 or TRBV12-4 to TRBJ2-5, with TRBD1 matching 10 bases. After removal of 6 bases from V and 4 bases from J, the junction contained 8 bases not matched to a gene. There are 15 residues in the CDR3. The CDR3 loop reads CASSRDRGSPETQYF. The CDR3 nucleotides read TGTGCCAGCAGCCGGGACAGGGGTTCGCCAGAGACCCAGTACTTC.

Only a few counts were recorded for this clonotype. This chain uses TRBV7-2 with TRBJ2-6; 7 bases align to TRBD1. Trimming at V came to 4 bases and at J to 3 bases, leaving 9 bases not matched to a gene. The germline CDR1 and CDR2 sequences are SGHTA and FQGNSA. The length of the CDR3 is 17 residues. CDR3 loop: CASSSAPQGVGANVLTF. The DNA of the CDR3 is TGTGCCAGCAGCTCCGCCCCGCAGGGGGTTGGGGCCAACGTCCTGACTTTC.

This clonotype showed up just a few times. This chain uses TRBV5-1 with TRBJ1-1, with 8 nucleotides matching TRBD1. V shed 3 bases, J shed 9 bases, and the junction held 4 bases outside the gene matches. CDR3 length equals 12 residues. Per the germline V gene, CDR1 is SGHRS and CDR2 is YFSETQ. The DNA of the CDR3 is TGCGCCAGCAGCTCAGACAGGGGCAAAGCTTTCTTT. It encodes CASSSDRGKAFF. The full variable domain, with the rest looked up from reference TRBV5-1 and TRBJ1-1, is KAGVTQTPRYLIKTRGQQVTLSCSPISGHRSVSWYQQTPGQGLQFLFEYFSETQRNKGNFPGRFSGRQFSNSRSEMNVSTLELGDSALYLCASSSDRGKAFFGQGTRLTVV.

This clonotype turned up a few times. CDR3 protein: CASSDMSGGASYNEQFF. Written as DNA, the CDR3 is TGTGCCAGCAGTGATATGAGCGGGGGGGCATCGTACAATGAGCAGTTCTTC. The V gene is TRBV2, the J gene TRBJ2-1; 10 bases map to TRBD2. The CDR3 spans 17 residues. Germline CDR1 reads SNHLY; CDR2 reads FYNNEI. V gave up 3 bases and J gave up 4 bases; unmatched junction bases: 9.

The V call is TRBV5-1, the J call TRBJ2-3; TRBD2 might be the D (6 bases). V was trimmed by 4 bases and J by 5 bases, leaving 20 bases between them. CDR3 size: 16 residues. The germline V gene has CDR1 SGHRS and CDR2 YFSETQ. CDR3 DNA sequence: TGCGCCAGCAGCCCGCGGGGCTACCCAACCTTAGATACGCAGTATTTT. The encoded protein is CASSPRGYPTLDTQYF.

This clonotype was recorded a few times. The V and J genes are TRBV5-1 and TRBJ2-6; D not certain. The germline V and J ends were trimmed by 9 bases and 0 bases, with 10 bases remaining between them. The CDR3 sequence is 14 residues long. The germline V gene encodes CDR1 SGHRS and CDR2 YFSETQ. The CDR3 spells CATHVGSGANVLTF. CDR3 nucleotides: TGCGCCACCCATGTGGGCTCTGGGGCCAACGTCCTGACTTTC.

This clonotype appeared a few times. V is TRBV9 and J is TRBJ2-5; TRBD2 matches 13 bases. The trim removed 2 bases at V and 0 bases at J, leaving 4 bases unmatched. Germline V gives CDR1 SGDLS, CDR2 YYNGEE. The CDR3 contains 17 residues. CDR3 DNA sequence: TGTGCCAGCAGCGTGGGACTAGCGGGGAGTAACCAAGAGACCCAGTACTTC. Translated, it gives CASSVGLAGSNQETQYF.

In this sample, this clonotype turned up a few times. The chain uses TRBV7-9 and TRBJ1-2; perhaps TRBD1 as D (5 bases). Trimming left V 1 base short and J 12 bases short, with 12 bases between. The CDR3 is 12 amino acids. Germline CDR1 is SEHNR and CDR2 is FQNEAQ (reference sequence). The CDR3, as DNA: TGTGCCAGCAGCTTAGAGGGGTGGAATGACACCTTC. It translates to CASSLEGWNDTF.

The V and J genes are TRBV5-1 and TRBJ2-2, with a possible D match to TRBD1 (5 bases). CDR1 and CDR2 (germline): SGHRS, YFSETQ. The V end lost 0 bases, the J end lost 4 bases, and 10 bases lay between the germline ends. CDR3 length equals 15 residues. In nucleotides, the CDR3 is TGCGCCAGCAGCTTGGTCGCAGGGCCCACCGGGGAGCTGTTTTTT. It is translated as CASSLVAGPTGELFF.

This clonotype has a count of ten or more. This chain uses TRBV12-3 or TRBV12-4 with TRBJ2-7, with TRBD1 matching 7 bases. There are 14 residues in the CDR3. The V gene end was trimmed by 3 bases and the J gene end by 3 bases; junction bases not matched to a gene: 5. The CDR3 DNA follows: TGTGCCAGCAGTTTCACGGACAGGAACTACGAGCAGTACTTC. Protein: CASSFTDRNYEQYF.

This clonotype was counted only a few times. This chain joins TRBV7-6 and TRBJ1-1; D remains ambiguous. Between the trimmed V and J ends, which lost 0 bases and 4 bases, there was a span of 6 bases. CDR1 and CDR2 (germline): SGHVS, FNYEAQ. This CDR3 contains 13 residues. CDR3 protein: CASSLAASTEAFF. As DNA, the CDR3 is TGTGCCAGCAGCTTAGCGGCGAGCACTGAAGCTTTCTTT.

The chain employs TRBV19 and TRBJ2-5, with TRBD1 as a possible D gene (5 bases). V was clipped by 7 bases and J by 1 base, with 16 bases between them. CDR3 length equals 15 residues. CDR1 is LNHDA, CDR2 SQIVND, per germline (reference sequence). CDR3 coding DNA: TGTGCCAGTAACTCCGACAGAGGCGGCCAAGAGACCCAGTACTTC. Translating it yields CASNSDRGGQETQYF. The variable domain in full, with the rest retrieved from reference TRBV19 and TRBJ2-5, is DGGITQSPKYLFRKEGQNVTLSCEQNLNHDAMYWYRQDPGQGLRLIYYSQIVNDFQKGDIAEGYSVSREKKESFPLTVTSAQKNPTAFYLCASNSDRGGQETQYFGPGTRLLVL.

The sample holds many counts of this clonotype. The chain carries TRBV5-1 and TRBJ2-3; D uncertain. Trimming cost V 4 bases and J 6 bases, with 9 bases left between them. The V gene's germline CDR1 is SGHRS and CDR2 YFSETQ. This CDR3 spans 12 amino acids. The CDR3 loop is CASSLNVDTQYF. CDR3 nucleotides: TGCGCCAGCAGCCTCAATGTGGATACGCAGTATTTT.

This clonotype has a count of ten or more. The CDR3, as DNA: TGCGCCAGCAGCTTAACAGGGGGTCGGACTGAAGCTTTCTTT. Translating gives CASSLTGGRTEAFF. This chain uses TRBV5-1 with TRBJ1-1; 8 positions agree with TRBD1. The CDR3 is 14 amino acids. The germline V gene encodes CDR1 SGHRS and CDR2 YFSETQ. Trimming cost V 2 bases and J 5 bases; bases outside gene matches: 5.